This is a list of T cell receptor beta chains from one sample in a study of response to subunit inactivated influenza vaccine. In TCRdb, the RT-PCR reads were re-called with MiXCR into one record per CDR3 protein. The sample has around 480,000 distinct CDR3 sequences, 16% seen once; the top ten hold less than 4%. Sequenced material: CD4+ T cells sorted from PBMCs, taken around 25 months after vaccination. The receptors were sampled from a man between 50 and 75 years old who received an inactivated influenza vaccine. Both conserved end residues are part of each CDR3. D genes are given only for firm matches. Only some rows state a clone size, as once, few, many or a class for expanded clones.

clone size,V gene,J gene,D gene,CDR3 protein,CDR3 DNA
few,TRBV6-2/TRBV6-3,TRBJ1-1,-,CASSTRRTSTEAFF,TGTGCCAGCAGCACTAGGCGGACGTCCACTGAAGCTTTCTTT
few,TRBV4-3,TRBJ2-3,-,CASSQGRLSRGGTDTQYF,TGCGCCAGCAGCCAAGGTAGACTTTCCAGGGGTGGCACAGATACGCAGTATTTT
-,TRBV4-2,TRBJ2-1,-,CASSQDGGDLVNEQFF,TGTGCCAGCAGCCAGGACGGCGGCGATTTGGTCAATGAGCAGTTCTTC
-,TRBV20-1,TRBJ2-2,-,CSAPQEVRAGELFF,TGCAGTGCTCCCCAGGAAGTGAGAGCCGGGGAGCTGTTTTTT
many,TRBV27,TRBJ1-6,-,CASSLSAETYNSPLHF,TGTGCCAGCAGTTTATCGGCCGAAACCTATAATTCACCCCTCCACTTT
few,TRBV20-1,TRBJ2-3,TRBD2,CSTSPSGSLNTQYF,TGCAGTACATCACCTAGCGGGAGTTTGAATACGCAGTATTTT
-,TRBV9,TRBJ2-3,-,CASSSPGGGADTQYF,TGTGCCAGCAGCTCCCCCGGAGGGGGGGCAGATACGCAGTATTTT
few,TRBV29-1,TRBJ2-1,TRBD1,CSVGTGVNEQFF,TGCAGCGTGGGAACAGGGGTCAATGAGCAGTTCTTC
-,TRBV7-2,TRBJ2-3,TRBD2,CASSLARASGSTDTQYF,TGTGCCAGCAGCTTAGCGCGGGCTAGCGGGAGCACAGATACGCAGTATTTT
few,TRBV28,TRBJ2-7,TRBD2,CASSAGFAGVSRQYF,TGTGCCAGCAGCGCGGGATTTGCGGGAGTGTCGCGGCAGTACTTC
few,TRBV27,TRBJ2-7,-,CASSFSQGALPYF,TGTGCCAGCAGTTTTTCACAGGGCGCTCTCCCGTACTTC
few,TRBV5-1,TRBJ1-1,-,CASSQGGVVNTEAFF,TGCGCCAGCAGCCAAGGAGGGGTGGTGAACACTGAAGCTTTCTTT
-,TRBV20-1,TRBJ2-5,TRBD2,CSALTSGSAETQYF,TGCAGTGCTTTGACTAGCGGGAGTGCAGAGACCCAGTACTTC
few,TRBV5-1,TRBJ2-1,-,CASSLRDQSIDEQFF,TGCGCCAGCAGCTTGAGGGACCAGTCTATTGATGAGCAGTTCTTC
few,TRBV25-1,TRBJ1-1,TRBD1,CASSGTGGTEAFF,TGTGCCAGCAGTGGCACAGGGGGCACTGAAGCTTTCTTT
many,TRBV15,TRBJ2-6,-,CATTSSGANVLTF,TGTGCCACCACGAGCTCTGGGGCCAACGTCCTGACTTTC
few,TRBV24-1,TRBJ2-1,TRBD2,CATSDLTSGAANEQFF,TGTGCCACCAGTGACCTCACTAGCGGGGCTGCCAATGAGCAGTTCTTC
-,TRBV20-1,TRBJ2-1,-,CSASQASGVHGNEQFF,TGCAGTGCTAGTCAAGCGTCGGGAGTTCATGGAAATGAGCAGTTCTTC